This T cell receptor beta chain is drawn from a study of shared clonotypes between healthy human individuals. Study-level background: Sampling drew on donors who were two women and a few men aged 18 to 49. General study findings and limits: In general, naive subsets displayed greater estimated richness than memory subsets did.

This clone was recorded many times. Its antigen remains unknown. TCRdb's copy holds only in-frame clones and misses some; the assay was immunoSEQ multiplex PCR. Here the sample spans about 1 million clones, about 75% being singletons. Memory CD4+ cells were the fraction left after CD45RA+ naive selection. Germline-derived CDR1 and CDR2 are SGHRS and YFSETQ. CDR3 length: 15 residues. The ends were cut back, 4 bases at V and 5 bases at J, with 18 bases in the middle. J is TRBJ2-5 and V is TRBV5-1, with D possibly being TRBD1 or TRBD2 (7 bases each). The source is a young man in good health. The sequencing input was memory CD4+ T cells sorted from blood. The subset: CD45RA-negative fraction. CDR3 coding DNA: TGCGCCAGCAGCAGCGGGGACAGACTTACGGAGACCCAGTACTTC. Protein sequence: CASSSGDRLTETQYF.